The 30 T cell receptor beta chains below were found in one sample sequenced in a study of shared clonotypes between healthy human individuals. Naive-designated CD8 cells lacked CD45RO, were positively enriched for CCR7, and omitted terminally differentiated effector memory CD45RA+ cells. Repertoires were generated with immunoSEQ multiplex PCR, while TCRdb's copy carries only in-frame clones and drops some. The sample has around 1.9 million clones, about 92% seen once. Sequencing was performed on naive CD8+ T cells from PBMCs. The receptors shown here come from a man between 18 and 29 years old in good health. Some clones in this sample may be carry-over from other donors' samples.

The sample holds a few counts of this clone. The chain recombines TRBV7-9 with TRBJ1-1; D may be TRBD1 (6 bases). V lost 5 bases to trimming and J lost 6 bases, with 16 bases between them. The CDR3 length is 14 residues. CDR1 is SEHNR, CDR2 FQNEAQ, per germline (reference sequence). Here the CDR3 reads CASSTPDRWAEAFF. In nucleotides, the CDR3 is TGTGCCAGCAGCACCCCTGACAGGTGGGCTGAAGCTTTCTTT.

The rearrangement joins TRBV6-6 to TRBJ1-1; D remains ambiguous. CDR3 length equals 13 residues. Trimming cost V 2 bases and J 6 bases, with 10 bases left between them. Germline V lookup: CDR1 MNHNY, CDR2 SVGAGI (reference sequence). CDR3: CASSYGLVPEAFF. The CDR3 nucleotides read TGTGCCAGCAGTTACGGTTTGGTGCCTGAAGCTTTCTTT.

This clone was detected only once. The CDR3 DNA reads TGTGCCAGCCAGACCCCCACAGGGGAGCTGTTTTTT. Its translation is CASQTPTGELFF. The chain has TRBV7-2 and TRBJ2-2; D remains ambiguous. Germline V gives CDR1 SGHTA, CDR2 FQGNSA. This CDR3 is built from 12 residues. Trimming removed 8 bases at V and 8 bases at J, with 12 bases between.

CDR3 bases: TGTGCCAGCAGTTTGGCGGGGTCCACCTACGAGCAGTACTTC. Its translation is CASSLAGSTYEQYF. This rearrangement joins TRBV27 to TRBJ2-7; D is perhaps TRBD2 (6 bases). This CDR3 has 14 residues. From germline, CDR1 is MNHEY and CDR2 SMNVEV (reference sequence). Trimming removed 3 bases from V and 2 bases from J, with 11 bases in between.

In regard to this clone: Mismatch with germline at one junction end may stem from a read error. The J gene is TRBJ2-7, the V gene TRBV2, with a tentative D call TRBD1 (6 bases). Germline V CDR1 and CDR2: SNHLY, FYNNEI. The CDR3 is 12 amino acids. CDR3 amino acids: CASSGRDTPLGF. The CDR3 nucleotides are TGTGCCAGCAGTGGTCGGGACACACCCCTAGGCTTC.

The genes are TRBV30 and TRBJ2-7, with no clear D. This CDR3 contains 16 residues. Germline CDR1 and CDR2: GTSNPN and SVGIG (reference sequence). V lost 1 base to trimming and J lost 2 bases, with 18 bases between them. DNA for the CDR3: TGTGCCTGGAGTGCCCCACCAAGGACGGCTCCCTACGAGCAGTACTTC. Translated, it gives CAWSAPPRTAPYEQYF.

The V call is TRBV5-8, the J call TRBJ1-5; D is unclear. The germline V and J ends were trimmed by 3 bases and 0 bases, with 10 bases remaining between them. The V gene's germline CDR1 is SGHTS and CDR2 YDEGEE. The CDR3 is made up of 15 amino acids. The CDR3 nucleotides are TGTGCCAGCAGCTCCAGCGTCATTAGCAATCAGCCCCAGCATTTT. Residues: CASSSSVISNQPQHF. The full variable domain, its missing parts supplied by reference TRBV5-8 and TRBJ1-5, is EAGVTQSPTHLIKTRGQQATLRCSPISGHTSVYWYQQALGLGLQFLLWYDEGEERNRGNFPPRFSGRQFPNYSSELNVNALELEDSALYLCASSSSVISNQPQHFGDGTRLSIL.

Points on this clone: The sample contains more than one DNA sequence encoding this CDR3. The rearrangement joins TRBV5-6 to TRBJ2-7; TRBD1 might be the D (6 bases). V dropped 4 bases and J dropped 7 bases, with 9 bases sitting between them. Germline-derived CDR1 and CDR2 are SGHDT and YYEEEE. This CDR3 has 11 amino acids. The CDR3 region has the DNA TGTGCCAGCAGCCTGGGGACAGAGCAGTACTTC. Residues: CASSLGTEQYF.

This chain uses TRBV27 with TRBJ2-3; 11 bases agree with TRBD2. Germline-derived CDR1 and CDR2 are MNHEY and SMNVEV (reference sequence). V dropped 5 bases and J dropped 1; count of bases not matched to a gene: 5. This CDR3 is 16 amino acids long. The DNA of the CDR3 is TGTGCCAGCAGTACCCTACTAGCGGGAGGCACAGATACGCAGTATTTT. Translated: CASSTLLAGGTDTQYF.

The genes are TRBV7-9 and TRBJ2-7; D might be TRBD1 or TRBD2, each matching 5 bases. Germline loops: CDR1 SEHNR, CDR2 FQNEAQ (reference sequence). Between the trimmed V and J ends, which lost 5 bases and 3 bases, there was a span of 11 bases. The CDR3 loop spans 13 amino acids. CDR3 protein: CASSLGRRYEQYF. CDR3 DNA: TGTGCCAGCAGCCTGGGACGACGCTACGAGCAGTACTTC.

The J gene is TRBJ2-2, the V gene TRBV9, with D maybe TRBD2 (5 bases). The CDR3 sequence is 12 residues long. The germline V gene encodes CDR1 SGDLS and CDR2 YYNGEE. V was shortened by 5 bases and J by 7 bases, with 9 bases between the two germline ends. As DNA, the CDR3 is TGTGCCAGCAGAGACGCGGGCGGGGAGCTGTTTTTT. Translation: CASRDAGGELFF.

The J gene is TRBJ1-2, the V gene TRBV28; D ambiguous. CDR1 MDHEN and CDR2 SYDVKM come from the germline V gene. The germline V and J ends were trimmed by 7 bases and 5 bases, with 14 bases remaining between them. CDR3 size: 13 residues. The CDR3 nucleotides are TGTGCCAGCAATCCGGTATATACTTATGGCTACACCTTC. Residues: CASNPVYTYGYTF.

The V and J genes are TRBV4-1 and TRBJ2-3; TRBD2 might be the D (6 bases). The CDR3 totals 17 residues. The germline V gene has CDR1 MGHRA and CDR2 YSYEKL. The ends were cut back, 1 base at V and 1 base at J, with 15 bases in the middle. This CDR3 reads CASSQGMRRGRTDTQYF. The CDR3 nucleotides read TGCGCCAGCAGCCAAGGAATGCGGCGGGGCCGCACAGATACGCAGTATTTT.

The chain's CDR3 is CASSADREEKLFF. CDR3 in DNA: TGTGCCAGCAGCGCTGACAGAGAGGAAAAACTGTTTTTT. The V and J genes are TRBV9 and TRBJ1-4; the D gene is possibly TRBD1 (5 bases). Looked up from germline, CDR1 is SGDLS and CDR2 is YYNGEE. V was clipped by 3 bases and J by 8 bases, with 11 bases between them. The CDR3 has 13 amino acids. The full variable domain, with the rest looked up from reference TRBV9 and TRBJ1-4, is DSGVTQTPKHLITATGQRVTLRCSPRSGDLSVYWYQQSLDQGLQFLIQYYNGEERAKGNILERFSAQQFPDLHSELNLSSLELGDSALYFCASSADREEKLFFGSGTQLSVL.

V usage is TRBV6-1 and J usage is TRBJ2-2; D remains unclear. The CDR3 is 11 residues long. Germline V gene lookup returns CDR1 MNHNS and CDR2 SASEGT. V was shortened by 7 bases and J by 5 bases, with 5 bases between the two germline ends. The CDR3 is CASTSTGELFF. The CDR3, as DNA: TGTGCCAGCACCTCGACCGGGGAGCTGTTTTTT.

The chain uses TRBV4-1 and TRBJ1-1, with D hard to call. Trimming stripped 4 bases from V and 1 base from J, with 10 bases between. The CDR3 is 14 residues long. CDR1 is MGHRA and CDR2 is YSYEKL in the germline V gene. CDR3 residues: CASSLPFGNTEAFF. The CDR3 DNA reads as TGCGCCAGCAGCCTACCTTTTGGGAACACTGAAGCTTTCTTT.

The chain employs TRBV5-8 and TRBJ1-1; maybe TRBD1 (6 bases). CDR3 size: 15 residues. Germline V gene sequence: CDR1 SGHTS, CDR2 YDEGEE. V was clipped by 0 bases and J by 2 bases, with 11 bases between them. CDR3 in amino acids: CASSLATGLNTEAFF. The CDR3 DNA follows: TGTGCCAGCAGCTTGGCGACAGGACTAAACACTGAAGCTTTCTTT.

Remarks on this clone: The same CDR3 can be traced to other DNA sequences in this sample. This chain links TRBV27 with TRBJ2-1; D unresolved. The V end was cut by 0 bases, the J end by 7 bases, with 7 bases between. The germline V gene encodes CDR1 MNHEY and CDR2 SMNVEV (reference sequence). The CDR3 is 13 residues long. This CDR3 reads CASSLSVINEQFF. In DNA form, the CDR3 reads TGTGCCAGCAGTTTATCCGTAATTAATGAGCAGTTCTTC.

The rearrangement uses TRBV28 and TRBJ1-3, with TRBD1 as a possible D gene (5 bases). Germline V lookup: CDR1 MDHEN, CDR2 SYDVKM. Trimming removed 8 bases at V and 1 base at J, with 12 bases between. CDR3 length: 14 amino acids. Here the CDR3 DNA reads TGTGCCAGCGGTTGGGGGGAATCTGGAAACACCATATATTTT. This codes for CASGWGESGNTIYF.

This chain joins TRBV28 and TRBJ2-7, with 8 bases fitting TRBD2. Trimming took 6 bases from V and 3 from J; bases not matched to a gene: 4. Germline values: CDR1 MDHEN, CDR2 SYDVKM. CDR3 length: 13 amino acids. CDR3: CASRRTSFYEQYF. The CDR3 nucleotides read TGTGCCAGCAGGCGGACTAGCTTCTACGAGCAGTACTTC.

The genes are TRBV27 and TRBJ2-7; D tentatively fits TRBD1 or TRBD2 (5 bases each). The germline V and J ends were trimmed by 3 bases and 3 bases, with 12 bases remaining between them. Germline V gene sequence: CDR1 MNHEY, CDR2 SMNVEV (reference sequence). The CDR3 is 14 amino acids. CDR3 sequence: CASSFQGVFYEQYF. For the CDR3, the DNA is TGTGCCAGCAGTTTTCAGGGAGTTTTCTACGAGCAGTACTTC.

About this clone itself: The same CDR3 is also encoded by other DNA sequences in this sample. This chain joins TRBV6-1 and TRBJ2-7, with D possibly being TRBD2 (5 bases). The CDR3 covers 14 residues. V lost 2 bases to trimming and J lost 0 bases, with 8 bases between them. Germline CDR1 and CDR2: MNHNS and SASEGT. CDR3 sequence reads: CASSELGSSYEQYF. CDR3 nucleotides: TGTGCCAGCAGTGAATTGGGGAGCTCCTACGAGCAGTACTTC.

J is TRBJ2-1 and V is TRBV11-2; D uncertain. The CDR3 is made up of 13 amino acids. Germline values: CDR1 SGHAT, CDR2 FQNNGV. V gave up 5 bases and J gave up 2 bases, with 7 bases separating them. CDR3 DNA: TGTGCCAGCAGCCCGGCCCCCTACAATGAGCAGTTCTTC. Amino acid sequence: CASSPAPYNEQFF. The full variable domain, completed using reference TRBV11-2 and TRBJ2-1, is EAGVAQSPRYKIIEKRQSVAFWCNPISGHATLYWYQQILGQGPKLLIQFQNNGVVDDSQLPKDRFSAERLKGVDSTLKIQPAKLEDSAVYLCASSPAPYNEQFFGPGTRLTVL.

The V and J genes are TRBV27 and TRBJ1-5; D uncertain. Per the germline V gene, CDR1 is MNHEY and CDR2 is SMNVEV (reference sequence). The CDR3 is made up of 16 amino acids. Trimming took 7 bases from V and 0 from J, leaving 16 bases between them. CDR3 in amino acids: CASKQYGPNSNQPQHF. The CDR3 DNA sequence: TGTGCCAGCAAACAATACGGACCTAATAGCAATCAGCCCCAGCATTTT.

In DNA, the CDR3 is TGTGCCAGCAGCGAAAGGCCGGGACAGGGGATATCGGGGGAGCTGTTTTTT. This translates into CASSERPGQGISGELFF. The chain is built from TRBV9 and TRBJ2-2, with 10 bases that match TRBD1. The junction had 13 bases not matched to a gene; V was cut back by 3 bases and J by 8 bases. Germline lookup yields CDR1 SGDLS and CDR2 YYNGEE. This CDR3 is 17 amino acids long.

CDR3 sequence: CASSGLWWGTNLPGELFF. CDR3 DNA sequence: TGCGCCAGCAGTGGACTCTGGTGGGGGACTAATCTGCCCGGGGAGCTGTTTTTT. The rearrangement uses TRBV10-1 and TRBJ2-2, with TRBD2 matching 7 bases. V was pared by 4 bases and J by 6 bases, with 17 bases of the junction left unmatched. Germline assignment: CDR1 WNHNN and CDR2 SYGVQD (reference sequence). The CDR3 covers 18 residues.

J is TRBJ2-2 and V is TRBV7-9; 10 bases align to TRBD2. CDR3 size: 19 residues. CDR1 and CDR2 (germline): SEHNR, FQNEAQ (reference sequence). V was clipped by 0 bases and J by 1 base; unmatched bases: 8. CDR3 nucleotide sequence: TGTGCCAGCAGCTTAGCGAGGGGTCTAGCGGGAGTGAACACCGGGGAGCTGTTTTTT. This translates into CASSLARGLAGVNTGELFF.

As to this clone: At the DNA level, this CDR3 is encoded by other sequences in the same sample as well. The chain has TRBV27 and TRBJ1-1, with D perhaps TRBD1 (5 bases). This CDR3 contains 13 residues. The germline CDR1 and CDR2 sequences are MNHEY and SMNVEV (reference sequence). Deletions cut 0 bases from V and 6 bases from J, with 8 bases between. As DNA, the CDR3 is TGTGCCAGCAGTTTATCTAGGGGATCTGAAGCTTTCTTT. Encoded protein: CASSLSRGSEAFF.

The chain uses TRBV6-6 and TRBJ1-5, with TRBD1 identical over 8 bases. Germline values: CDR1 MNHNY, CDR2 SVGAGI (reference sequence). The ends lost 7 bases at V and 2 bases at J; junction bases unmatched: 4. This CDR3 has 14 amino acids. CDR3 DNA: TGTGCCAGCACCCCGGGACAGGGCAATCAGCCCCAGCATTTT. Amino acids: CASTPGQGNQPQHF.

As regards this clone: Additional DNA sequences in this sample encode the identical CDR3. V and J are TRBV7-9 and TRBJ2-1, with 7 bases that match TRBD1. This CDR3 has 12 amino acids. CDR1 and CDR2 (germline): SEHNR, FQNEAQ (reference sequence). The J segment lost 8 bases and the V segment lost 3 bases, leaving 1 base of the junction unmatched. CDR3 protein: CASSLTGYEQFF. The CDR3 DNA reads as TGTGCCAGCAGCTTGACAGGGTATGAGCAGTTCTTC.